This passage covers 16 T cell receptor beta chains from one sample sequenced in a study of OX40 agonist ivuxolimab in advanced cancers. The protocol was immunoSEQ multiplex PCR, while the TCRdb copy is restricted to in-frame clones and leaves out a portion. Of tens of thousands of clones in the sample, about 85% were seen once. The material sequenced was CD4+ or CD8+ T cells sorted from blood, taken in a trial of the OX40 agonist ivuxolimab. The receptors shown here come from an adult with an advanced solid tumor such as melanoma, head and neck, liver or kidney cancer.

About this clone itself: The junction does not match germline at one end; this may be a read error. The chain has TRBV7-9 and TRBJ2-7; 9 positions agree with TRBD2. The CDR3 has 13 amino acids. CDR1 is SEHNR, CDR2 FQNEAQ, per germline (reference sequence). The CDR3 DNA is TGTGCCAGCAGCCTAGCGGGGAACCACGAGCAGTACTTC. Residues: CASSLAGNHEQYF.

This chain uses TRBV7-2 with TRBJ1-1; no reliable D call. The germline gives CDR1 SGHTA, CDR2 FQGNSA. Trimming removed 5 bases from V and 2 bases from J, with 15 bases in between. This CDR3 has 15 amino acids. CDR3 sequence reads: CASSVNDGRNTEAFF. The CDR3 coding sequence is TGTGCCAGCAGCGTCAACGACGGCAGAAACACTGAAGCTTTCTTT.

The chain has TRBV4-1 and TRBJ1-2; TRBD1 might be the D (5 bases). Germline values: CDR1 MGHRA, CDR2 YSYEKL. V was clipped by 0 bases and J by 0 bases, with 11 bases between them. The CDR3 is 16 residues long. The CDR3 loop is CASSQEPRGTNYGYTF. The CDR3 bases are TGCGCCAGCAGCCAAGAACCACGGGGGACTAACTATGGCTACACCTTC.

The table lists this clone with a count of one. The CDR3 nucleotides read TGTGCCAGCAGCTTCGCGACTAGACGGAGGTCCGGGGAGCTGTTTTTT. It translates to CASSFATRRRSGELFF. The rearrangement joins TRBV7-2 to TRBJ2-2, with TRBD2 as a possible D gene (6 bases). The CDR3 runs to 16 residues. Germline CDR1 and CDR2: SGHTA and FQGNSA. Trimming stripped 3 bases from V and 6 bases from J, with 17 bases between.

For the CDR3, the DNA is TGTGCCAGCAGCTTGGCTATCGGGGGGACGACAAACAGAGCTTTCTTT. Its translation is CASSLAIGGTTNRAFF. The chain couples TRBV5-6 to TRBJ1-1; D is possibly TRBD1 (5 bases). Germline CDR1 is SGHDT and CDR2 is YYEEEE. The CDR3 totals 16 residues. The germline V and J ends were trimmed by 0 bases and 10 bases, with 22 bases remaining between them.

This clone occurred a few times. This chain links TRBV4-1 with TRBJ1-4; 9 bases match TRBD1. CDR3 size: 14 residues. The ends lost 4 bases at V and 7 bases at J; junction bases unmatched: 4. Germline V gives CDR1 MGHRA, CDR2 YSYEKL. CDR3 DNA sequence: TGCGCCAGCAGCCGGGGACAGGGCGTTGAAAAACTGTTTTTT. Translated, it gives CASSRGQGVEKLFF.

The V gene is TRBV6-5, the J gene TRBJ2-7; the D is unclear. The CDR3 sequence is 14 residues long. Germline lookup yields CDR1 MNHEY and CDR2 SVGAGI. Trimming took 0 bases from V and 2 from J, leaving 8 bases between them. The CDR3 sequence: CASSYSESAYEQYF. CDR3 nucleotide sequence: TGTGCCAGCAGTTACTCCGAGAGCGCCTACGAGCAGTACTTC.

The chain uses TRBV29-1 and TRBJ2-1; 7 positions match TRBD2. CDR3 size: 17 residues. V trimming: 2 bases; J trimming: 5 bases; junction bases outside the gene matches: 15. Germline V gives CDR1 SQVTM, CDR2 ANQGSEA. For the CDR3, the DNA is TGCAGCGTTGAATTGGCTAGCGGCCCGGTTTTAAACAATGAGCAGTTCTTC. Encoded protein: CSVELASGPVLNNEQFF.

In its sample, this clone was seen once. The chain recombines TRBV7-9 with TRBJ2-3; 10 positions match TRBD1. Germline CDR1 is SEHNR and CDR2 is FQNEAQ (reference sequence). V lost 0 bases to trimming and J lost 7 bases; unmatched junction nucleotides: 10. The CDR3 extends over 17 amino acids. The CDR3 loop is CASSLAFRDRGRNTQYF. CDR3 bases: TGTGCCAGCAGCTTAGCTTTTCGGGACAGGGGAAGAAATACGCAGTATTTT. The whole variable domain, filled in from reference TRBV7-9 and TRBJ2-3, reads DTGVSQNPRHKITKRGQNVTFRCDPISEHNRLYWYRQTLGQGPEFLTYFQNEAQLEKSRLLSDRFSAERPKGSFSTLEIQRTEQGDSAMYLCASSLAFRDRGRNTQYFGPGTRLTVL.

The rearrangement joins TRBV7-3 to TRBJ2-5; TRBD2 is a possible D gene (6 bases). Trimming shortened V by 2 bases and J by 7 bases, and 20 bases separated the two germline ends. There are 16 residues in the CDR3. Germline CDR1 is SGHTA and CDR2 is FQGTGA. CDR3 nucleotide sequence: TGTGCCAGCAGCTTAGTCGCGGGGCCCTATCGGGGGACCCAGTACTTC. It codes for CASSLVAGPYRGTQYF.

This clone was recorded a few times. The chain is built from TRBV18 and TRBJ1-5; unclear D gene. Trimming removed 4 bases from V and 8 bases from J, with 12 bases in between. Germline CDR1 KGHSH, CDR2 LQKENI. This CDR3 spans 13 amino acids. CDR3 loop: CASSLALLEPQHF. CDR3 sequence (DNA): TGTGCCAGCTCACTAGCACTTTTAGAGCCCCAGCATTTT. Drawing the rest from reference TRBV18 and TRBJ1-5, the complete variable domain is NAGVMQNPRHLVRRRGQEARLRCSPMKGHSHVYWYRQLPEEGLKFMVYLQKENIIDESGMPKERFSAEFPKEGPSILRIQQVVRGDSAAYFCASSLALLEPQHFGDGTRLSIL.

The V call is TRBV27, the J call TRBJ1-2; 8 positions match TRBD1. The CDR3 has 14 amino acids. Germline V CDR1 and CDR2: MNHEY, SMNVEV (reference sequence). Trimming cost V 6 bases and J 2 bases; bases outside gene matches: 5. The CDR3 sequence is CASRKTGANYGYTF. CDR3 DNA sequence: TGTGCCAGCAGGAAGACAGGGGCCAACTATGGCTACACCTTC.

The chain uses TRBV6-6 and TRBJ2-7; TRBD1 aligns across 7 bases. Germline V lookup: CDR1 MNHNY, CDR2 SVGAGI (reference sequence). V shed 6 bases, J shed 3 bases, and the junction held 5 bases outside the gene matches. CDR3 length: 13 residues. CDR3 in DNA: TGTGCCAGCAGGAGGGACAGATTCTACGAGCAGTACTTC. Its translation is CASRRDRFYEQYF.

The V call is TRBV5-1, the J call TRBJ1-6, with D tentatively TRBD1 (6 bases). V lost 2 bases and J 10 bases, leaving 13 bases between the germline ends. Per germline, CDR1 SGHRS and CDR2 YFSETQ. CDR3 size: 14 residues. CDR3 in DNA: TGCGCCAGCAGCTTCGGGACAATGGGATCACCCCTCCACTTT. This codes for CASSFGTMGSPLHF.

V usage is TRBV7-9 and J usage is TRBJ1-2, with a possible D match to TRBD1 (6 bases). Trimming left V 1 base short and J 4 bases short, with 13 bases between. CDR3 length: 15 residues. The germline V gene has CDR1 SEHNR and CDR2 FQNEAQ (reference sequence). The DNA of the CDR3 is TGTGCCAGCAGCTTAGGTACGGACAGCCTCTATGGCTACACCTTC. Protein product: CASSLGTDSLYGYTF.

V usage is TRBV5-1 and J usage is TRBJ1-1; TRBD1 aligns across 9 bases. V shed 4 bases, J shed 1 base, and the junction held 5 bases outside the gene matches. Germline-derived CDR1 and CDR2 are SGHRS and YFSETQ. The CDR3 runs to 15 residues. The CDR3: CASSPRTGENTEAFF. The CDR3, as DNA: TGCGCCAGCAGCCCTCGGACAGGGGAGAACACTGAAGCTTTCTTT.